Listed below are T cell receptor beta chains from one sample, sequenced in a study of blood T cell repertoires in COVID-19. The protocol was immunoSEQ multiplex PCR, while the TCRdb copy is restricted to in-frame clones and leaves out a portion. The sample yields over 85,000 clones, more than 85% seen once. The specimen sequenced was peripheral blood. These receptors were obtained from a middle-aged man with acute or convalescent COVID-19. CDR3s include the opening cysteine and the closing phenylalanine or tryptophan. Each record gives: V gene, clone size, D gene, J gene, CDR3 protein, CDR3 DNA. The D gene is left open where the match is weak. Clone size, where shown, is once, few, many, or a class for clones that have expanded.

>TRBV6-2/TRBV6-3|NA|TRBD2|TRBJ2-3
CASSSWGTSADTQYF
TGTGCCAGCAGTTCTTGGGGGACTAGTGCAGATACGCAGTATTTT
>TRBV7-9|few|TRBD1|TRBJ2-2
CASSKYGTEGENTGELFF
TGTGCCAGCAGCAAGTACGGGACAGAGGGTGAAAACACCGGGGAGCTGTTTTTT
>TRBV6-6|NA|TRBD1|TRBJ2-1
CASSYPADRGRAEQFF
TGTGCCAGCAGTTACCCCGCGGACAGGGGCAGGGCTGAGCAGTTCTTC
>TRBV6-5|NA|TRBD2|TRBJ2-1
CASRQRGGLYNEQFF
TGTGCCAGCAGACAGCGGGGGGGCCTGTACAATGAGCAGTTCTTC
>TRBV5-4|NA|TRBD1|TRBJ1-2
CASSHPNLGQESLYGYTF
TGTGCCAGCAGCCACCCTAACTTGGGACAGGAGAGTTTATATGGCTACACCTTC
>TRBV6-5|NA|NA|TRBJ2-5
CASSYSEGLEETQYF
TGTGCCAGCAGTTACTCGGAGGGGCTAGAAGAGACCCAGTACTTC
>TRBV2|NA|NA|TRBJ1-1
CASSVNRVNSEAFF
TGTGCCAGCAGCGTAAACAGGGTCAACTCTGAAGCTTTCTTT
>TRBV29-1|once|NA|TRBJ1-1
CSVANILNTEAFF
TGCAGCGTCGCCAACATTTTGAACACTGAAGCTTTCTTT
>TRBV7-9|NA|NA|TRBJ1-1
CASSSDGVNTEAFF
TGTGCCAGCAGCTCAGACGGGGTGAACACTGAAGCTTTCTTT
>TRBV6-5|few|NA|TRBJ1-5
CASGSGYQPQHF
TGTGCCAGTGGTTCTGGCTATCAGCCCCAGCATTTT
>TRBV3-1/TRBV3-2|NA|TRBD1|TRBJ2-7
CASSQGGTGVYEQYF
TGTGCCAGCAGCCAAGGCGGGACAGGGGTCTACGAGCAGTACTTC
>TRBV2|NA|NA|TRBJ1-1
CANSPKLNTEAFF
TGTGCCAACAGCCCCAAATTGAACACTGAAGCTTTCTTT
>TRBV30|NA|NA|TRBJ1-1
CAWRRSRGLMDTEAFF
TGTGCCTGGAGAAGGAGCAGGGGATTGATGGACACTGAAGCTTTCTTT
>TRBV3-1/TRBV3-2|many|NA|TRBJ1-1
CASSQGIQGYTEAFF
TGTGCCAGCAGCCAAGGTATCCAGGGTTACACTGAAGCTTTCTTT
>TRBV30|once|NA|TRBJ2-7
CAWSGADSYEQYF
TGTGCCTGGAGTGGGGCAGACTCCTACGAGCAGTACTTC
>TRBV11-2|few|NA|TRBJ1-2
CASSQATDTRLYGYTF
TGTGCCAGCAGCCAAGCCACGGACACCAGGCTCTATGGCTACACCTTC
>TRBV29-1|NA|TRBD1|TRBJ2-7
CSAAGTGNEQYF
TGCAGCGCCGCCGGGACAGGGAACGAGCAGTACTTC
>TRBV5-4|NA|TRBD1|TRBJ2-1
CASSPRQGSDNEQFF
TGTGCCAGCAGCCCTAGACAGGGGAGTGACAATGAGCAGTTCTTC
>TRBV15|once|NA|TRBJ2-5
CATSRAPSETQYF
TGTGCCACCAGCAGGGCTCCGTCGGAGACCCAGTACTTC
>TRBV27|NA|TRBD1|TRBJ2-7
CASSPGTGKNNEQYF
TGTGCCAGCAGCCCCGGGACAGGGAAAAACAACGAGCAGTACTTC
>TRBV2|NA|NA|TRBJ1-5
CASRDPVGHQPQHF
TGTGCCAGCAGGGATCCCGTGGGGCATCAGCCCCAGCATTTT
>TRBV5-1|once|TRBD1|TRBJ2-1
CASSLDRGPYNEQFF
TGCGCCAGCAGCCTCGACAGGGGGCCTTACAATGAGCAGTTCTTC
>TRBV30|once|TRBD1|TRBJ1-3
CAWRVKGQGKFGGNTIYF
TGTGCCTGGAGAGTCAAGGGACAGGGGAAGTTTGGAGGAAACACCATATATTTT
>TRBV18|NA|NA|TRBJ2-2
CASSSSPGAANTGELFF
TGTGCCAGCTCGTCCTCCCCAGGGGCCGCGAACACCGGGGAGCTGTTTTTT
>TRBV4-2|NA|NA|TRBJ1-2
CASSRVLTDYVGGYTF
TGTGCCAGCAGCCGAGTTCTGACGGATTACGTGGGCGGCTACACCTTC
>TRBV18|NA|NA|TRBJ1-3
CASSNLDRGNTIYF
TGTGCCAGCTCAAATTTGGACAGAGGAAACACCATATATTTT
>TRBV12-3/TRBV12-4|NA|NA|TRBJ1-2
CASSSTVNYGYTF
TGTGCCAGCAGTAGTACAGTAAACTATGGCTACACCTTC
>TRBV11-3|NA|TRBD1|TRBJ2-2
CASSGRTGGIGELFF
TGTGCCAGCAGCGGACGGACAGGGGGTATCGGGGAGCTGTTTTTT
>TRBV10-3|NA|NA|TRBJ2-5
CAISWDTQETQYF
TGTGCCATCAGTTGGGACACCCAAGAGACCCAGTACTTC
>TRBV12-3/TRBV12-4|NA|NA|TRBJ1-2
CASRSHGLYGYTF
TGTGCCAGCAGGTCCCACGGACTCTATGGCTACACCTTC
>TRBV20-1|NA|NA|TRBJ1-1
CSASSQMNTEAFF
TGCAGTGCTAGTTCTCAGATGAACACTGAAGCTTTCTTT
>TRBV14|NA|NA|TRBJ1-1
CASSQQGWNTEAFF
TGTGCCAGCAGCCAACAGGGTTGGAACACTGAAGCTTTCTTT
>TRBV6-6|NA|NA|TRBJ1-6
CASSYSQAPLHF
TGTGCCAGCAGTTACTCCCAGGCACCCCTCCACTTT
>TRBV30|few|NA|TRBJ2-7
CAWSQDSEQYF
TGTGCCTGGAGTCAGGATTCCGAGCAGTACTTC
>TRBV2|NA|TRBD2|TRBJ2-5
CASSVLAGGLQETQYF
TGTGCCAGCAGTGTCCTAGCGGGAGGTCTCCAAGAGACCCAGTACTTC
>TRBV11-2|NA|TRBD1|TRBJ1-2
CASSLDGQGSRSPYGYTF
TGTGCCAGCAGCTTAGATGGACAGGGGAGCCGATCTCCCTATGGCTACACCTTC
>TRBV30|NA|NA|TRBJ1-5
CAWSPGSNQPQHF
TGTGCCTGGAGTCCCGGGAGCAATCAGCCCCAGCATTTT